This section outlines one T cell receptor (beta chain) sequence together with its context. Its antigen is unidentified. There are 14 residues in the CDR3. Germline V lookup: CDR1 LGHNA, CDR2 YNFKEQ. V was pared by 5 bases and J by 5 bases, with 7 bases of the junction left unmatched. Via MiXCR, TCRdb re-called the 5' RACE reads, giving one row per CDR3 protein. The sample includes fewer than 250,000 distinct CDR3 sequences, around 30% of them seen just once. The sample belongs to a study of T-cell memory formation after mild COVID-19. Findings and limits, study-wide: Some responding clones appeared in pre-infection memory, suggesting cross-reactive memory joined.

The V call is TRBV4-2, the J call TRBJ2-3; 7 bases line up with TRBD2. Sequenced: PBMCs or a T cell subset sorted from them (not recorded which). The receptor was derived from an adult woman who had mild COVID-19 (a few samples of this study predate the infection). Cell type and time point are not known. The CDR3 nucleotides read TGTGCCAGCAGCACCGGGAGCGGGAAAGATACGCAGTATTTT. Encoded protein: CASSTGSGKDTQYF.